This TCR beta chain came from a study of vaccination effects on CD4 cells after COVID-19. The germline V gene has CDR1 MNHEY and CDR2 SVGAGI. The CDR3 sequence is 14 residues long. Deletions cut 8 bases from V and 8 bases from J, with 16 bases between. Sequencing used immunoSEQ multiplex PCR; TCRdb keeps in-frame clones, though not all of them. There are tens of thousands of clones in the sample; over 70% occur only once, and about 15% lies in the top ten. A note on this clone: What it recognizes is unknown.

CD4+ T cell isolation took place after 10 days of culture. Participants were vaccinated with two doses of either the BNT162b2 or mRNA-1273 vaccine. The chain links TRBV6-5 to TRBJ1-6; D unclear. The TCR originated in a human donor who received a COVID-19 vaccine. The sample here was CD4+ T cells from PBMCs cultured without peptide, taken after COVID-19 vaccination. CDR3 region: CASSVGQRYSPLHF. The CDR3 DNA is TGTGCCAGCTCCGTGGGTCAGAGGTATTCACCCCTCCACTTT.